The present T cell receptor beta chain was sequenced within a study of T cell changes during pregnancy in multiple sclerosis. This table comes from immunoSEQ multiplex PCR, and its TCRdb copy is limited to in-frame clones, with some not included. The sample yields tens of thousands of clones, almost 90% seen once. The CDR3 totals 16 residues. J was trimmed by 0 bases and V by 4 bases; bases with no gene match: 7. CDR1 and CDR2 (germline): MGHRA, YSYEKL. This sequence joins TRBV4-1 and TRBJ2-7; 9 positions agree with TRBD2. The receptor comes from a female donor in good health, enrolled as a control in a pregnancy study. The material sequenced was peripheral blood, taken after pregnancy. CDR3 sequence: CASSPRTSAISYEQYF. CDR3 DNA sequence: TGCGCCAGCAGCCCCCGGACTAGCGCGATCTCCTACGAGCAGTACTTC.